Shown below are 6 T cell receptor beta chains from a single sample sequenced in a study of beta chain features in type 1 diabetes. TCRB transcripts that were expressed got sequenced, as all of the isolated RNA had been reverse transcribed. TCRdb keeps only in-frame clones here, not all; method: immunoSEQ multiplex PCR. The data contain about 340,000 clones, around 8% of them singletons. Input material: central memory CD4+ T cells from blood. The source is a woman aged 18-29 years in good health.

V gene TRBV11-2 combines with J gene TRBJ2-2, with D possibly matching TRBD1 (5 bases). Germline V gene lookup returns CDR1 SGHAT and CDR2 FQNNGV. The CDR3 is 17 residues long. Trimming pared 5 bases from V and 3 bases from J, leaving 19 bases between. Here the CDR3 reads CASSPNMDNRDTGELFF. The CDR3 DNA reads as TGTGCCAGCAGCCCAAATATGGACAATCGGGACACCGGGGAGCTGTTTTTT.

This clone was seen a handful of times. The rearrangement joins TRBV7-2 to TRBJ2-7; TRBD1 might be the D (6 bases). V shed 0 bases and J shed 7 bases, with 13 bases lying between them. The CDR3 totals 14 residues. Germline CDR1 reads SGHTA; CDR2 reads FQGNSA. The CDR3 nucleotides read TGTGCCAGCAGCTTAGCGGGACATGGGGAAGAGCAGTACTTC. Encoded protein: CASSLAGHGEEQYF.

CDR3 loop: CASSEVYSRYMNTEAFF. The CDR3 DNA is TGCGCCAGCAGTGAAGTCTACAGCCGATATATGAACACTGAAGCTTTCTTT. V is TRBV10-2 and J is TRBJ1-1, with unresolved D. The CDR3 contains 17 residues. Germline CDR1 WSHSY, CDR2 SAAADI. V dropped 3 bases and J dropped 0 bases, with 17 bases sitting between them.

This clone was picked up a small number of times. The chain recombines TRBV7-2 with TRBJ2-5, with a tentative D call TRBD1 (6 bases). CDR3 length: 14 residues. The V gene's germline CDR1 is SGHTA and CDR2 FQGNSA. Trimming took 4 bases from V and 1 from J, leaving 10 bases between them. The CDR3 region is CASSSGTFQETQYF. CDR3 coding DNA: TGTGCCAGCAGCTCGGGGACATTCCAAGAGACCCAGTACTTC.

In its sample, this clone was seen a few times. The V call is TRBV5-1, the J call TRBJ2-3, with TRBD1 matching over 12 bases. Germline V gene data show CDR1 as SGHRS and CDR2 as YFSETQ. The V and J ends lost 4 bases and 4 bases, in that order; junction bases with no gene match: 13. This CDR3 is built from 18 residues. The CDR3 DNA reads TGCGCCAGCAGCCTCGGGACAGGGGGCGATTCAGGGGCAGATACGCAGTATTTT. This gives the protein CASSLGTGGDSGADTQYF.

This clone was seen only a few times. The chain employs TRBV5-1 and TRBJ1-2; D call uncertain. Germline values: CDR1 SGHRS, CDR2 YFSETQ. Trimming removed 4 bases at V and 7 bases at J, with 17 bases between. CDR3 length: 14 amino acids. CDR3 in DNA: TGCGCCAGCAGCCGTGGTGAGACGGGCGGTGGCTACACCTTC. Translation gives CASSRGETGGGYTF. The full variable domain, its missing parts supplied by reference TRBV5-1 and TRBJ1-2, is KAGVTQTPRYLIKTRGQQVTLSCSPISGHRSVSWYQQTPGQGLQFLFEYFSETQRNKGNFPGRFSGRQFSNSRSEMNVSTLELGDSALYLCASSRGETGGGYTFGSGTRLTVV.